The text below deals with one T cell receptor (beta chain). Its antigen is as yet unknown. These data belong to a study of beta chain features in type 1 diabetes. About the study: Comparable age, gender and cell yields were observed in patients relative to healthy donors. Overall study findings and caveats: All four CD4+ subsets from Type 1 diabetes patients carried moderately but significantly shorter TCRB CDR3s.

The investigators reverse transcribed all of the isolated RNA, so they sequenced expressed TCRB transcripts. Naive, central memory and regulatory T cell samples averaged roughly 3.5 million immunoSEQ reads each. Assay: immunoSEQ multiplex PCR; the TCRdb copy retains only in-frame clones and omits some. The sample comprises about 660,000 clones, over 11% of which are singletons, and nearly 0.04% rests with the top ten. The V gene's germline CDR1 is LNHDA and CDR2 SQIVND (reference sequence). The CDR3 is made up of 15 amino acids. V dropped 5 bases and J dropped 4; count of bases not matched to a gene: 7.

Sequenced sample: naive CD4+ T cells from blood. This TCR was sampled from a man younger than 35 with type 1 diabetes. This chain uses TRBV19 with TRBJ2-1; 8 bases map to TRBD2. The CDR3 DNA sequence: TGTGCCAGTAGTTCCTTGACTAGCGTGTACAATGAGCAGTTCTTC. This gives the protein CASSSLTSVYNEQFF. Complete variable domain (other parts from reference TRBV19 and TRBJ2-1): DGGITQSPKYLFRKEGQNVTLSCEQNLNHDAMYWYRQDPGQGLRLIYYSQIVNDFQKGDIAEGYSVSREKKESFPLTVTSAQKNPTAFYLCASSSLTSVYNEQFFGPGTRLTVL.